The 27 T cell receptor beta chains below all came from one sample that was sequenced in a study of T cell changes during pregnancy in multiple sclerosis. Sequenced by immunoSEQ multiplex PCR; TCRdb stores in-frame clones only, minus some. The repertoire holds about 59,000 clones, with around 93% as singletons. This material consisted of CD4+ T cells from peripheral blood mononuclear cells, taken before pregnancy. Every receptor here comes from a female donor with multiple sclerosis, enrolled in a pregnancy study.

J is TRBJ2-7 and V is TRBV11-1, with TRBD2 matching 8 bases. The CDR3 length is 14 residues. J gave up 2 bases and V 2 bases, and 2 bases lay outside the gene matches. Germline values: CDR1 SGHAT, CDR2 FQDESV (reference sequence). The CDR3 DNA follows: TGTGCCAGCAGCTTAACTAGCGGACCCTACGAGCAGTACTTC. Amino acid sequence: CASSLTSGPYEQYF.

The chain links TRBV9 to TRBJ2-3, with 13 nucleotides matching TRBD2. This CDR3 has 16 residues. The V segment lost 4 bases and the J segment 6 bases; nucleotides outside the gene matches: 8. CDR1 is SGDLS, CDR2 YYNGEE, per germline. Written as DNA, the CDR3 is TGTGCCAGCAGCTTTGGACTAGCGGGAGCTTCCGATACGCAGTATTTT. Protein: CASSFGLAGASDTQYF.

The chain couples TRBV28 to TRBJ1-1; 10 bases align to TRBD1. The germline gives CDR1 MDHEN, CDR2 SYDVKM. J lost 10 bases, V lost 1 base, and 15 bases had no gene match. CDR3 length: 17 residues. CDR3 sequence reads: CASSLSHKTGGLSVAFF. Here the CDR3 DNA reads TGTGCCAGCAGTTTATCCCATAAGACAGGGGGCTTATCGGTAGCTTTCTTT.

This chain uses TRBV11-2 with TRBJ2-5; possibly TRBD1 for D (6 bases). Germline-derived CDR1 and CDR2 are SGHAT and FQNNGV. Trimming removed 4 bases from V and 5 bases from J, with 8 bases in between. The CDR3 runs 12 residues. The CDR3, as DNA: TGTGCCAGCAGCTACGACAGGGAGACCCAGTACTTC. Protein: CASSYDRETQYF. The full variable domain, rest sourced from reference TRBV11-2 and TRBJ2-5, is EAGVAQSPRYKIIEKRQSVAFWCNPISGHATLYWYQQILGQGPKLLIQFQNNGVVDDSQLPKDRFSAERLKGVDSTLKIQPAKLEDSAVYLCASSYDRETQYFGPGTRLLVL.

This sequence joins TRBV7-2 and TRBJ1-1, with D possibly TRBD1 on 6 matching bases. Trimming took off 1 base at V and 4 bases at J, with 10 bases between the two ends. This CDR3 is built from 14 residues. Germline lookup yields CDR1 SGHTA and CDR2 FQGNSA. CDR3 loop: CASSLDRGGTEAFF. The CDR3 DNA reads TGTGCCAGCAGCTTAGATCGAGGGGGCACTGAAGCTTTCTTT.

V usage is TRBV27 and J usage is TRBJ1-5; 8 bases map to TRBD1. The CDR3 is 14 residues long. V shed 4 bases, J shed 4 bases, and the junction held 3 bases outside the gene matches. Germline V lookup: CDR1 MNHEY, CDR2 SMNVEV (reference sequence). This chain's CDR3 is CASSWTGRNQPQHF. The CDR3 DNA reads as TGTGCCAGCAGTTGGACAGGGAGGAATCAGCCCCAGCATTTT.

The gene calls are TRBV28 and TRBJ2-4, with D possibly TRBD2 on 5 matching bases. The CDR3 is 18 amino acids. V gave up 3 bases and J gave up 0 bases, with 18 bases separating them. The V gene's germline CDR1 is MDHEN and CDR2 SYDVKM. The CDR3 is CASSLVSGAILAKNIQYF. DNA of the CDR3: TGTGCCAGCAGTTTGGTCAGCGGAGCCATACTAGCCAAAAACATTCAGTACTTC.

This chain joins TRBV11-2 and TRBJ2-5, with D possibly matching TRBD1 (6 bases). The ends were cut back, 3 bases at V and 5 bases at J, with 13 bases in the middle. The germline gives CDR1 SGHAT, CDR2 FQNNGV. The CDR3 is 14 residues long. CDR3 loop: CASSFLQGSETQYF. The CDR3 nucleotides read TGTGCCAGCAGCTTCTTACAGGGAAGTGAGACCCAGTACTTC.

The chain uses TRBV28 and TRBJ1-4; 9 nucleotides agree with TRBD1. V trimming: 5 bases; J trimming: 6 bases; junction bases outside the gene matches: 4. This CDR3 region has 14 residues. CDR1 and CDR2 from the germline V gene are MDHEN and SYDVKM. The CDR3: CASSPTGGDEKLFF. The DNA of the CDR3 is TGTGCCAGCAGTCCGACAGGGGGAGATGAAAAACTGTTTTTT. Supplemented by reference TRBV28 and TRBJ1-4, the full variable domain reads DVKVTQSSRYLVKRTGEKVFLECVQDMDHENMFWYRQDPGLGLRLIYFSYDVKMKEKGDIPEGYSVSREKKERFSLILESASTNQTSMYLCASSPTGGDEKLFFGSGTQLSVL.

The chain combines TRBV7-2 with TRBJ2-7, with D uncertain. Trimming pared 2 bases from V and 4 bases from J, leaving 3 bases between. CDR1 SGHTA and CDR2 FQGNSA come from the germline V gene. This CDR3 is 11 amino acids long. The CDR3 region is CASSLRYEQYF. The CDR3 DNA reads TGTGCCAGCAGCTTACGTTACGAGCAGTACTTC.

V usage is TRBV4-1 and J usage is TRBJ2-3; 10 bases are a match to TRBD2. In germline, CDR1 is MGHRA, CDR2 YSYEKL. V dropped 0 bases and J dropped 10; count of bases not matched to a gene: 10. The CDR3 is 16 residues long. Here the CDR3 reads CASSQDTAGGPSSQYF. CDR3 sequence (DNA): TGCGCCAGCAGCCAAGATACAGCGGGAGGGCCCTCCTCGCAGTATTTT.

J is TRBJ1-3 and V is TRBV4-3, with D possibly matching TRBD1 (5 bases). Germline lookup yields CDR1 LGHNA and CDR2 YSLEER. The CDR3 consists of 15 residues. The ends were cut back, 0 bases at V and 7 bases at J, with 13 bases in the middle. The CDR3 DNA reads TGCGCCAGCAGCCAAGACAGGGTTTCAATGAACACCATATATTTT. Its protein product is CASSQDRVSMNTIYF.

The J gene is TRBJ1-5, the V gene TRBV28; 9 bases are a match to TRBD1. Germline trimming cut 10 bases from V and 1 base from J; bases unmatched to any gene: 11. The CDR3 consists of 16 residues. Germline CDR1 is MDHEN and CDR2 is SYDVKM. CDR3 loop: CATAVRQGGSNQPQHF. For the CDR3, the DNA is TGTGCCACAGCCGTACGACAGGGGGGCAGCAATCAGCCCCAGCATTTT.

This clone was recorded only once. The rearrangement uses TRBV11-3 and TRBJ1-1; no reliable D call. V was cut by 5 bases and J by 0 bases, with 7 bases left in between. The CDR3 is 13 residues long. Germline V gene sequence: CDR1 SGHNT, CDR2 YENEEA. CDR3 nucleotide sequence: TGTGCCAGCAGCCTGTATATGAACACTGAAGCTTTCTTT. Encoded protein: CASSLYMNTEAFF.

The chain is built from TRBV30 and TRBJ1-2; TRBD1 matches at 7 bases. The V gene end was trimmed by 0 bases and the J gene end by 13 bases; junction bases not matched to a gene: 5. Germline V lookup: CDR1 GTSNPN, CDR2 SVGIG (reference sequence). The CDR3 is 11 residues long. The CDR3 region is CAWSVTGVGTF. CDR3 nucleotides: TGTGCCTGGAGTGTAACAGGGGTGGGCACCTTC.

The chain joins TRBV30 to TRBJ2-1; D perhaps matches TRBD1 (6 bases). The CDR3 sequence is 11 residues long. V was trimmed by 0 bases and J by 12 bases, leaving 9 bases between them. Germline loops: CDR1 GTSNPN, CDR2 SVGIG (reference sequence). DNA of the CDR3: TGTGCCTGGAGTGTAGGGGACACGCAGTTCTTC. Translating gives CAWSVGDTQFF. Full variable domain (outside the CDR3, taken from reference TRBV30 and TRBJ2-1): SQTIHQWPATLVQPVGSPLSLECTVEGTSNPNLYWYRQAAGRGLQLLFYSVGIGQISSEVPQNLSASRPQDRQFILSSKKLLLSDSGFYLCAWSVGDTQFFGPGTRLTVL.

The table lists this clone with a count of one. J is TRBJ1-4 and V is TRBV19; D ambiguous. This CDR3 is built from 15 residues. The ends were cut back, 3 bases at V and 1 base at J, with 9 bases in the middle. CDR1 and CDR2 from the germline V gene are LNHDA and SQIVND (reference sequence). The CDR3 nucleotides read TGTGCCAGTAGTATCTGGAGGGAAACTAATGAAAAACTGTTTTTT. This codes for CASSIWRETNEKLFF.

The chain links TRBV19 to TRBJ2-3, with D possibly TRBD1 on 6 matching bases. V lost 4 bases, J lost 1 base, and 18 bases lay in between. The CDR3 contains 17 residues. The germline CDR1 and CDR2 sequences are LNHDA and SQIVND (reference sequence). This CDR3 reads CASSNRLFGGGTDTQYF. DNA of the CDR3: TGTGCCAGTAGTAACCGGTTGTTTGGGGGCGGCACAGATACGCAGTATTTT.

The rearrangement links TRBV5-4 to TRBJ1-4; D not certain. The germline V and J ends were trimmed by 4 bases and 8 bases, with 18 bases remaining between them. The CDR3 spans 15 residues. The germline V gene encodes CDR1 SGHNT and CDR2 YYREEE (reference sequence). The CDR3 spells CASSHGGPGEEKLFF. The CDR3 DNA reads TGTGCCAGCAGCCATGGAGGGCCCGGGGAAGAAAAACTGTTTTTT. Filled out from reference TRBV5-4 and TRBJ1-4, the complete variable domain reads ETGVTQSPTHLIKTRGQQVTLRCSSQSGHNTVSWYQQALGQGPQFIFQYYREEENGRGNFPPRFSGLQFPNYSSELNVNALELDDSALYLCASSHGGPGEEKLFFGSGTQLSVL.

For the CDR3, the DNA is TGTGCCAGCAGGAGGGCTAGCGGGAGCTACGAGCAGTACTTC. Translation: CASRRASGSYEQYF. V usage is TRBV2 and J usage is TRBJ2-7; 10 positions match TRBD2. The trim removed 6 bases at V and 3 bases at J, leaving 5 bases unmatched. Germline V CDR1 and CDR2: SNHLY, FYNNEI. CDR3 length equals 14 residues.

Concerning this clone itself: At one of its ends the junction is not consistent with the germline gene, which may arise from a read error. V is TRBV2 and J is TRBJ2-5, with D perhaps TRBD2 (5 bases). CDR1 is SNHLY and CDR2 is FYNNEI in the germline V gene. This CDR3 comprises 11 residues. CDR3 in amino acids: CAIFMGEAQYF. For the CDR3, the DNA is TGTGCTATCTTTATGGGAGAGGCCCAGTACTTC.

The chain joins TRBV19 to TRBJ2-3, with 9 bases aligning to TRBD2. Germline V lookup: CDR1 LNHDA, CDR2 SQIVND (reference sequence). This CDR3 has 15 amino acids. J was trimmed by 4 bases and V by 7 bases; bases with no gene match: 9. As DNA, the CDR3 is TGTGCCAGTACCTTTAGCGGGAGAAGGGCAGATACGCAGTATTTT. Protein: CASTFSGRRADTQYF.

The rearrangement uses TRBV7-2 and TRBJ2-7, with a possible D match to TRBD1 (6 bases). With 4 bases removed from V and 2 bases from J, the gap between germline ends came to 9 bases. The V gene's germline CDR1 is SGHTA and CDR2 FQGNSA. This CDR3 spans 13 amino acids. As DNA, the CDR3 is TGTGCCAGCAGCTCACGGGACACCTACGAGCAGTACTTC. Protein: CASSSRDTYEQYF.

The V and J genes are TRBV19 and TRBJ1-2; TRBD1 might be the D (6 bases). The V and J ends lost 6 bases and 5 bases respectively, with 10 bases between them. Germline V CDR1 and CDR2: LNHDA, SQIVND (reference sequence). This CDR3 has 12 residues. CDR3 DNA: TGTGCCAGTAGGGACAGTCCTTATGGCTACACCTTC. This translates into CASRDSPYGYTF.

This chain uses TRBV28 with TRBJ2-4; TRBD1 agrees at 12 bases. The V gene's germline CDR1 is MDHEN and CDR2 SYDVKM. Trimming cost V 5 bases and J 0 bases; bases outside gene matches: 5. The CDR3 consists of 17 residues. The CDR3 loop is CASSQGQGAIAKNIQYF. The CDR3 DNA sequence: TGTGCCAGCAGTCAGGGACAGGGGGCCATAGCCAAAAACATTCAGTACTTC.

The chain recombines TRBV4-1 with TRBJ2-1, with 12 bases matching TRBD2. V shed 2 bases and J 10 bases; nucleotides not matched to a gene: 9. CDR1 MGHRA and CDR2 YSYEKL come from the germline V gene. This CDR3 is built from 16 residues. The CDR3 region is CASSQSLAGGPEEQFF. The CDR3, as DNA: TGCGCCAGCAGCCAATCCCTAGCGGGAGGGCCTGAGGAGCAGTTCTTC.

The chain joins TRBV18 to TRBJ1-2; D possibly corresponds to TRBD1 (5 bases). V lost 0 bases and J 4 bases, leaving 12 bases between the germline ends. Germline CDR1 reads KGHSH; CDR2 reads LQKENI. This CDR3 comprises 15 residues. The CDR3 DNA is TGTGCCAGCTCACCACCGGTCGGCCAGGGCTATGGCTACACCTTC. This sequence encodes CASSPPVGQGYGYTF.